This TCR beta chain was documented in a study of T cells in localized non-small cell lung cancer. Study observations and caveats: Uninvolved neighboring lung showed the greatest T cell clonality, exceeding tumor.

The protocol was immunoSEQ multiplex PCR, while the TCRdb copy is restricted to in-frame clones and leaves out a portion. The repertoire includes approximately 150,000 clones, around 89% of them detected once, and around 1.5% sits in the top ten. V lost 4 bases and J lost 8, with 17 bases in between. Germline CDR1 reads MNHEY; CDR2 reads SVGAGI. The length of the CDR3 is 14 residues. This clone has just one count. Its antigen is not identified. The chain combines TRBV6-5 with TRBJ1-2; no clear D gene. Sequencing used peripheral blood, obtained before any cancer treatment. The sequence was collected from a female donor aged 60 or older with stage I lung adenocarcinoma. CDR3 region: CASSSGTYFQGYTF. CDR3 in DNA: TGTGCCAGCAGTTCTGGAACTTACTTTCAGGGCTACACCTTC.